This entry lists 20 T cell receptor beta chains sequenced from one sample in a study of blood T cell repertoires in COVID-19. The method was immunoSEQ multiplex PCR; TCRdb's version includes in-frame clones alone and lacks a portion of them. This table holds fewer than 80,000 clones, 79% found once. Sequencing was done on a sample of peripheral blood. These receptor sequences come from a woman older than 75 with active or convalescent COVID-19.

V gene TRBV5-5 combines with J gene TRBJ2-5; 8 bases align to TRBD2. V was clipped by 4 bases and J by 5 bases; unmatched bases: 7. CDR3 length equals 14 residues. CDR1 and CDR2 from the germline V gene are SGHKS and YYEKEE (reference sequence). The CDR3 DNA reads TGTGCCAGCAGCGGGGGACTAGAGCTTGAGACCCAGTACTTC. This translates into CASSGGLELETQYF.

The gene calls are TRBV5-6 and TRBJ1-2; D possibly corresponds to TRBD1 (5 bases). Trimming took off 3 bases at V and 5 bases at J, with 14 bases between the two ends. Germline values: CDR1 SGHDT, CDR2 YYEEEE. CDR3 length equals 14 residues. CDR3 residues: CASSWGDGSYGYTF. In nucleotides, the CDR3 is TGTGCCAGCAGCTGGGGGGACGGTTCTTATGGCTACACCTTC.

The chain carries TRBV2 and TRBJ1-5, with 9 bases aligning to TRBD1. V trimming: 4 bases; J trimming: 4 bases; junction bases outside the gene matches: 5. CDR1 SNHLY and CDR2 FYNNEI come from the germline V gene. This CDR3 has 15 residues. The CDR3 sequence is CASSGGQGLNQPQHF. CDR3 DNA sequence: TGTGCCAGCAGTGGGGGACAGGGATTAAATCAGCCCCAGCATTTT. Complete variable domain (other parts from reference TRBV2 and TRBJ1-5): EPEVTQTPSHQVTQMGQEVILRCVPISNHLYFYWYRQILGQKVEFLVSFYNNEISEKSEIFDDQFSVERPDGSNFTLKIRSTKLEDSAMYFCASSGGQGLNQPQHFGDGTRLSIL.

The gene calls are TRBV6-6 and TRBJ1-5; D unresolved. Germline CDR1 reads MNHNY; CDR2 reads SVGAGI (reference sequence). V lost 2 bases to trimming and J lost 15 bases, with 5 bases between them. The CDR3 has 9 amino acids. The DNA for the CDR3 is TGTGCCAGCAGTTACCCTCTGCATTTT. Residues: CASSYPLHF.

This chain uses TRBV28 with TRBJ1-5, with D perhaps matching TRBD1 (6 bases). This CDR3 has 16 amino acids. Germline V gives CDR1 MDHEN, CDR2 SYDVKM. Trimming took off 2 bases at V and 6 bases at J, with 17 bases between the two ends. The CDR3 bases are TGTGCCAGCAGTTTAGGTCGCGCCTCAGGGGTTCAGCCCCAGCATTTT. Protein product: CASSLGRASGVQPQHF.

V and J are TRBV7-2 and TRBJ2-3, with 9 positions matching TRBD1. The CDR3 consists of 19 residues. V lost 4 bases and J lost 5; bases outside the gene matches: 19. Looked up from germline, CDR1 is SGHTA and CDR2 is FQGNSA. For the CDR3, the DNA is TGTGCCAGCAGCTCCCGACCGGGACAGGGCTCACACTCTGGAGATACGCAGTATTTT. Translating it yields CASSSRPGQGSHSGDTQYF.

The rearrangement links TRBV3-1 (or the pseudogene TRBV3-2) to TRBJ2-3; 7 positions agree with TRBD1. The CDR3 consists of 16 residues. CDR1 is LGHDT and CDR2 is YNNKEL in the germline V gene (reference sequence). Trimming took 1 base from V and 2 from J; bases not matched to a gene: 6. The CDR3: CASSQVRDRDTDTQYF. For the CDR3, the DNA is TGTGCCAGCAGCCAAGTAAGAGACAGGGACACAGATACGCAGTATTTT.

This chain joins TRBV6-2 or TRBV6-3 and TRBJ2-7; maybe TRBD1 (5 bases). Germline CDR1 MNHEY, CDR2 SVGEGT. The ends were cut back, 4 bases at V and 2 bases at J, with 9 bases in the middle. The CDR3 is made up of 13 amino acids. CDR3: CASSSRQPYEQYF. Here the CDR3 DNA reads TGTGCCAGCAGTTCCAGACAGCCCTACGAGCAGTACTTC.

V is TRBV11-3 and J is TRBJ1-1; no clear D. CDR1 and CDR2 from the germline V gene are SGHNT and YENEEA. The CDR3 is made up of 13 amino acids. V lost 4 bases, J lost 0 bases, and 6 bases lay in between. The CDR3 is CASSSQMNTEAFF. CDR3 DNA: TGTGCCAGCAGCTCACAGATGAACACTGAAGCTTTCTTT.

The V call is TRBV27, the J call TRBJ2-1; 10 bases line up with TRBD1. The germline V gene has CDR1 MNHEY and CDR2 SMNVEV (reference sequence). The CDR3 is 16 residues long. V lost 4 bases, J lost 3 bases, and 6 bases stayed unmatched. In DNA form, the CDR3 reads TGTGCCAGCAGTTACGCCGGGACAGGGGTCTACAATGAGCAGTTCTTC. This gives the protein CASSYAGTGVYNEQFF.

The CDR3 DNA sequence: TGTGCCAGCAGAAGTCCAGGGGCTTTGAACACTGAAGCTTTCTTT. Translating gives CASRSPGALNTEAFF. The rearrangement joins TRBV3-1 (or the pseudogene TRBV3-2) to TRBJ1-1, with D perhaps TRBD1 (6 bases). The V gene's germline CDR1 is LGHDT and CDR2 YNNKEL (reference sequence). CDR3 length equals 15 residues. Trimming removed 6 bases at V and 0 bases at J, with 14 bases between.

V usage is TRBV9 and J usage is TRBJ2-4; D gene unclear. CDR1 and CDR2 from the germline V gene are SGDLS and YYNGEE. Trimming shortened V by 0 bases and J by 0 bases, and 4 bases separated the two germline ends. The CDR3 extends over 14 amino acids. This chain's CDR3 is CASSVDIAKNIQYF. The CDR3 DNA sequence: TGTGCCAGCAGCGTAGATATAGCCAAAAACATTCAGTACTTC.

This clone was seen a few times. The V call is TRBV6-5, the J call TRBJ2-2, with D possibly TRBD1 on 5 matching bases. Germline assignment: CDR1 MNHEY and CDR2 SVGAGI. V was clipped by 6 bases and J by 9 bases, with 17 bases between them. The CDR3 length is 14 residues. The CDR3 nucleotides read TGTGCCAGCAGCTCTCCTAGGGGTTCGCGGGAGCTGTTTTTT. Translated, it gives CASSSPRGSRELFF.

The genes are TRBV5-6 and TRBJ1-1, with 9 nucleotides matching TRBD1. CDR1 SGHDT and CDR2 YYEEEE come from the germline V gene. The junction had 9 bases not matched to a gene; V was cut back by 0 bases and J by 0 bases. The CDR3 is 18 amino acids. CDR3 region: CASSLEYVTGGLNTEAFF. CDR3 nucleotide sequence: TGTGCCAGCAGCTTGGAGTATGTGACAGGGGGTTTGAACACTGAAGCTTTCTTT.

V usage is TRBV5-5 and J usage is TRBJ2-1; 10 bases fit TRBD1. This CDR3 spans 16 amino acids. The trim removed 0 bases at V and 3 bases at J, leaving 3 bases unmatched. CDR1 is SGHKS, CDR2 YYEKEE, per germline (reference sequence). CDR3 region: CASSLVGTGVYNEQFF. The CDR3 DNA reads TGTGCCAGCAGCTTGGTTGGGACAGGGGTCTACAATGAGCAGTTCTTC.

The chain couples TRBV18 to TRBJ1-1; 7 nucleotides align to TRBD1. Germline loops: CDR1 KGHSH, CDR2 LQKENI. Trimming removed 6 bases from V and 6 bases from J; junction bases left unmatched: 4. The CDR3 is 12 amino acids. Here the CDR3 DNA reads TGTGCCAGCTCCGGGGACAGTTCTGAAGCTTTCTTT. Translated: CASSGDSSEAFF.

The chain employs TRBV19 and TRBJ2-3; D remains unclear. V was cut by 4 bases and J by 7 bases, with 6 bases left in between. Germline-derived CDR1 and CDR2 are LNHDA and SQIVND (reference sequence). The CDR3 is made up of 11 amino acids. CDR3 amino acids: CASSTLYTQYF. CDR3 sequence (DNA): TGTGCCAGTAGTACCCTCTATACGCAGTATTTT.

J is TRBJ2-7 and V is TRBV28; 7 bases align to TRBD2. The CDR3 contains 15 residues. V trimming: 6 bases; J trimming: 0 bases; junction bases outside the gene matches: 8. Germline CDR1 MDHEN, CDR2 SYDVKM. CDR3 in amino acids: CASSPGTTSSYEQYF. The CDR3 DNA reads as TGTGCCAGCAGCCCTGGGACTACCAGCTCCTACGAGCAGTACTTC.

The V and J genes are TRBV9 and TRBJ2-7; 7 bases are a match to TRBD1. From germline, CDR1 is SGDLS and CDR2 YYNGEE. V dropped 6 bases and J dropped 7; count of bases not matched to a gene: 13. CDR3 length equals 14 residues. The CDR3 region is CASNILGGAEEQYF. The CDR3 coding sequence is TGTGCCAGCAACATCTTAGGGGGCGCAGAGGAGCAGTACTTC.

The chain is built from TRBV28 and TRBJ2-5; D gene uncertain. The V and J ends lost 3 bases and 4 bases respectively, with 9 bases between them. This CDR3 has 13 amino acids. Per the germline V gene, CDR1 is MDHEN and CDR2 is SYDVKM. As DNA, the CDR3 is TGTGCCAGCAGTTTTGGTGGCCTAGAGACCCAGTACTTC. This gives the protein CASSFGGLETQYF.